Below, one T cell receptor (beta chain) is given with its context. Its specificity is not known. Deep-level assay runs were performed. Sequencing used immunoSEQ multiplex PCR; TCRdb keeps in-frame clones, though not all of them. The sample records about 2,500,000 clones, 90% to 95% being singletons. CDR3 length: 13 amino acids. Germline V CDR1 and CDR2: MDHEN, SYDVKM. Germline trimming cut 6 bases from V and 7 bases from J; bases unmatched to any gene: 6. This specimen belongs to a study of shared clonotypes between healthy human individuals. General observations from the study: Non-shared clonotypes displayed generation probabilities falling below those of clonotypes present in all four donors.

This clonotype was sampled from a man younger than 35 in good health. The J gene is TRBJ1-2, the V gene TRBV28, with 9 bases lining up with TRBD1. The sample consisted of naive CD4+ T cells sorted from blood. Subset given: CD45RA+ positively selected. The CDR3 region has the DNA TGTGCCAGCAGCTACAGGGGGCATCGTGGCTACACCTTC. Its translation is CASSYRGHRGYTF.